Each of the 18 T cell receptor beta chains below was sequenced from the same sample in a study of T cells after yellow fever vaccination. TCRdb redid the calling of the 5' RACE reads with MiXCR, one entry per CDR3 protein. The profile shows fewer than 650,000 distinct CDR3 sequences, 20% to 25% of them singletons. This specimen consisted of PBMCs, obtained roughly 20 days after the first yellow fever vaccination. The receptors were gathered from a man aged 18 to 35 who received the YFV17D yellow fever vaccine.

In this sample, this clonotype turned up a few times. The chain carries TRBV2 and TRBJ1-2, with 10 bases fitting TRBD1. The CDR3 runs 14 residues. V shed 6 bases, J shed 7 bases, and the junction held 8 bases outside the gene matches. Germline CDR1 is SNHLY and CDR2 is FYNNEI. The CDR3 bases are TGTGCCAGCAGGAGCTTGGACAGGGGGTTTGGCTACACCTTC. Translating gives CASRSLDRGFGYTF.

The rearrangement joins TRBV10-1 to TRBJ2-3, with 10 bases that match TRBD2. Germline values: CDR1 WNHNN, CDR2 SYGVQD (reference sequence). The CDR3 covers 15 residues. The junction had 2 bases not matched to a gene; V was cut back by 4 bases and J by 1 base. The chain's CDR3 is CASSGTSGRTDTQYF. As DNA, the CDR3 is TGCGCCAGCAGTGGGACTAGCGGACGCACAGATACGCAGTATTTT.

This clonotype was detected a few times. The chain recombines TRBV11-1 with TRBJ2-6; 12 nucleotides line up with TRBD2. Germline values: CDR1 SGHAT, CDR2 FQDESV (reference sequence). The CDR3 has 19 amino acids. V shed 0 bases, J shed 4 bases, and the junction held 7 bases outside the gene matches. The DNA for the CDR3 is TGTGCCAGCAGCTTAGCGCTAACTAGCGGGGGGAAAGGGGCCAACGTCCTGACTTTC. As protein: CASSLALTSGGKGANVLTF.

The chain has TRBV4-1 and TRBJ2-7; D assignment may be TRBD1 or TRBD2 (5 bases each). Trimming took 4 bases from V and 0 from J, leaving 13 bases between them. The CDR3 runs 15 residues. The germline V gene encodes CDR1 MGHRA and CDR2 YSYEKL. CDR3 sequence: CASSREGRSSYEQYF. The DNA for the CDR3 is TGCGCCAGCAGCCGTGAGGGGCGAAGCTCCTACGAGCAGTACTTC.

The chain has TRBV5-6 and TRBJ2-5, with D perhaps matching TRBD2 (7 bases). This CDR3 comprises 16 residues. CDR1 is SGHDT and CDR2 is YYEEEE in the germline V gene. Trimming took off 0 bases at V and 7 bases at J, with 19 bases between the two ends. CDR3 protein: CASSLANRAWGGTQYF. CDR3 in DNA: TGTGCCAGCAGCTTGGCGAACAGGGCCTGGGGGGGGACCCAGTACTTC.

This clonotype was counted only a few times. The V and J genes are TRBV3-1 and TRBJ1-1; D gene unclear. V shed 1 base and J shed 8 bases, with 11 bases lying between them. This CDR3 region has 13 residues. CDR1 is LGHDT and CDR2 is YNNKEL in the germline V gene (reference sequence). CDR3 region: CASSQGSHGEAFF. The CDR3 region has the DNA TGTGCCAGCAGCCAAGGGTCCCATGGGGAAGCTTTCTTT.

This clonotype was seen more than once but under ten times. The chain recombines TRBV7-8 with TRBJ1-1; TRBD1 matches at 11 bases. V gave up 5 bases and J gave up 5 bases; unmatched junction bases: 4. The CDR3 is 14 amino acids. Germline loops: CDR1 SGHVS, CDR2 FQNEAQ. The CDR3 spells CASSPDRGRTEAFF. The DNA for the CDR3 is TGTGCCAGCAGCCCGGACAGGGGGCGTACTGAAGCTTTCTTT.

This clonotype was observed a handful of times. V gene TRBV20-1 combines with J gene TRBJ1-5; D remains unclear. The CDR3 runs to 14 residues. Germline V gene sequence: CDR1 DFQATT, CDR2 SNEGSKA (reference sequence). Trimming took 0 bases from V and 5 from J, leaving 11 bases between them. The DNA of the CDR3 is TGCAGTGCTAGAGATCGTACTCCCTATCAGCCCCAGCATTTT. This encodes CSARDRTPYQPQHF.

A few counts support this clonotype. The CDR3 region is CASSVEAGKDTQYF. CDR3 in DNA: TGTGCCAGCAGCGTAGAGGCAGGGAAAGATACGCAGTATTTT. The chain is built from TRBV9 and TRBJ2-3; D may be TRBD1 (5 bases). The CDR3 has 14 amino acids. V was cut by 0 bases and J by 5 bases, with 10 bases left in between. The germline V gene encodes CDR1 SGDLS and CDR2 YYNGEE.

The chain combines TRBV3-1 with TRBJ2-2; 9 bases match TRBD2. Germline trimming cut 1 base from V and 6 bases from J; bases unmatched to any gene: 3. The CDR3 is 15 residues long. Germline CDR1 LGHDT, CDR2 YNNKEL (reference sequence). CDR3 sequence reads: CASSQVSGGPGELFF. Here the CDR3 DNA reads TGTGCCAGCAGCCAAGTCAGCGGGGGGCCCGGGGAGCTGTTTTTT. The whole variable domain, remainder taken from reference TRBV3-1 and TRBJ2-2, is DTAVSQTPKYLVTQMGNDKSIKCEQNLGHDTMYWYKQDSKKFLKIMFSYNNKELIINETVPNRFSPKSPDKAHLNLHINSLELGDSAVYFCASSQVSGGPGELFFGEGSRLTVL.

The chain has TRBV4-1 and TRBJ2-7, with TRBD1 matching 10 bases. Germline CDR1 and CDR2: MGHRA and YSYEKL. After removal of 3 bases from V and 4 bases from J, the junction contained 6 bases not matched to a gene. This CDR3 region has 15 residues. In nucleotides, the CDR3 is TGCGCCAGCAGCCAGGGACAGGGGACCTTATACGAGCAGTACTTC. Amino acids: CASSQGQGTLYEQYF.

This CDR3 reads CASSDPDRVTEAFF. The CDR3 DNA is TGTGCCAGCAGCGATCCGGACAGGGTCACTGAAGCTTTCTTT. The chain combines TRBV7-9 with TRBJ1-1, with 8 bases aligning to TRBD1. J lost 4 bases, V lost 5 bases, and 6 bases had no gene match. Germline CDR1 and CDR2: SEHNR and FQNEAQ (reference sequence). The CDR3 runs to 14 residues.

This clonotype was detected many times. This rearrangement joins TRBV12-3 or TRBV12-4 to TRBJ1-5; D ambiguous. CDR3 length: 13 amino acids. Between the trimmed V and J ends, which lost 0 bases and 4 bases, there was a span of 4 bases. The CDR3 is CASSLAENQPQHF. As DNA, the CDR3 is TGTGCCAGCAGTTTAGCAGAGAATCAGCCCCAGCATTTT.

The chain has TRBV20-1 and TRBJ2-1; TRBD2 agrees at 15 bases. The CDR3 covers 19 residues. V lost 5 bases to trimming and J lost 1 base; unmatched junction nucleotides: 12. Germline V lookup: CDR1 DFQATT, CDR2 SNEGSKA (reference sequence). In DNA form, the CDR3 reads TGCAGTGCTCCGTCCCCGGGACTAGCGGGGGGTGGATCCTACAATGAGCAGTTCTTC. Amino acid sequence: CSAPSPGLAGGGSYNEQFF.

The V call is TRBV20-1, the J call TRBJ1-1; 7 bases are shared with TRBD1. The V and J ends lost 2 bases and 1 base, in that order; junction bases with no gene match: 4. The germline V gene encodes CDR1 DFQATT and CDR2 SNEGSKA (reference sequence). This CDR3 has 14 amino acids. The CDR3 sequence is CSARTGQWNTEAFF. Written as DNA, the CDR3 is TGCAGTGCTAGAACGGGACAGTGGAACACTGAAGCTTTCTTT.

The chain carries TRBV7-3 and TRBJ2-5; possibly TRBD2 for D (5 bases). Per germline, CDR1 SGHTA and CDR2 FQGTGA. V lost 3 bases to trimming and J lost 5 bases, with 16 bases between them. This CDR3 region has 15 residues. The CDR3 region is CASSLTNIIGETQYF. The CDR3, as DNA: TGTGCCAGCAGCTTGACTAATATAATCGGGGAGACCCAGTACTTC.

This clonotype was seen a few times. This chain links TRBV5-6 with TRBJ1-1; D remains ambiguous. Germline loops: CDR1 SGHDT, CDR2 YYEEEE. V lost 5 bases and J 3 bases, leaving 11 bases between the germline ends. This CDR3 comprises 13 residues. The CDR3 loop reads CASRADRYTEAFF. As DNA, the CDR3 is TGTGCCAGCAGAGCGGACCGGTACACTGAAGCTTTCTTT.

V gene TRBV4-3 combines with J gene TRBJ2-1; no firm D call. This CDR3 has 12 residues. Germline CDR1 and CDR2: LGHNA and YSLEER. V was clipped by 1 base and J by 8 bases, with 6 bases between them. Here the CDR3 DNA reads TGCGCCAGCAGCCAAGTTGGTTATGAGCAGTTCTTC. This encodes CASSQVGYEQFF.